This TCR beta chain is from a study of blood T cell repertoires in COVID-19. Study at large: The study drew acute and convalescent COVID-19 samples from the United States, Italy and Spain. From T cells, B-cell-depleted T cells, or PBMCs came the material, which was cDNA or gDNA.

Germline CDR1 and CDR2: LGHNA and YNFKEQ. There are 18 residues in the CDR3. Trimming removed 4 bases at V and 2 bases at J, with 22 bases between. In this sample, this clone turned up once. Per the authors' pipeline: Estimates of nucleated cell counts were drawn from the amplification of reference gene primers. Profiled with immunoSEQ multiplex PCR; TCRdb holds only in-frame clones, not every one. V and J calls and clone size are those listed in that table; D and trimming were worked out from the DNA. The repertoire holds 45,000 to 50,000 clones, with 75% to 80% as singletons. Sequenced input: peripheral blood. The TCR comes from a human donor with active or convalescent COVID-19. The donor label of this sample is uncertain. The J gene is TRBJ2-3, the V gene TRBV4-2; the D gene is possibly TRBD2 (5 bases). The DNA for the CDR3 is TGTGCCAGCAGCCCAAGATTAGCAATGATTAGCGCCACAGATACGCAGTATTTT. Its protein is CASSPRLAMISATDTQYF.